The rows below give T cell receptor beta chains drawn from one sample of a study of blood T cell repertoires in COVID-19. TCRdb keeps only in-frame clones here, not all; method: immunoSEQ multiplex PCR. The table lists fewer than 250,000 clones, 80% to 90% of them singletons, with about 4% in the top ten. Source material: peripheral blood. These receptors were collected from a man aged 50-60 years with acute or convalescent COVID-19. Each CDR3 is given with its conserved first and last residue. Fields, in order: D gene, V gene, clone size, J gene, CDR3 protein, CDR3 DNA. The D gene is left open where the match is weak. Expanded clones get a size class; other rows say once, few or many, or leave the size out.

NA,TRBV4-1,NA,TRBJ1-3,CASSQSAGVLSGNTIYF,TGCGCCAGCAGCCAATCCGCCGGGGTGCTCTCTGGAAACACCATATATTTT
TRBD2,TRBV28,NA,TRBJ2-5,CASTVAGTQETQYF,TGTGCCAGCACAGTAGCGGGAACCCAAGAGACCCAGTACTTC
NA,TRBV4-1,NA,TRBJ1-3,CASSQDPGSGNTIYF,TGCGCCAGCAGCCAAGATCCCGGCTCTGGAAACACCATATATTTT
TRBD1,TRBV11-3,few,TRBJ2-1,CASSFGQGDRDEQFF,TGTGCCAGCAGCTTCGGACAGGGAGATAGGGATGAGCAGTTCTTC
NA,TRBV2,NA,TRBJ2-7,CASSGQSYEQYF,TGTGCCAGCAGTGGACAGTCCTACGAGCAGTACTTC
NA,TRBV6-5,NA,TRBJ1-2,CASSYSIGPSNYGYTF,TGTGCCAGCAGTTACTCGATTGGTCCCAGTAACTATGGCTACACCTTC
TRBD1,TRBV19,NA,TRBJ2-5,CASSTPGQGETQYF,TGTGCCAGTAGTACCCCGGGACAGGGGGAGACCCAGTACTTC
TRBD1,TRBV6-2/TRBV6-3,few,TRBJ2-1,CASSPYRGSSYNEQFF,TGTGCCAGCAGCCCTTACAGGGGATCGTCCTACAATGAGCAGTTCTTC
NA,TRBV6-4,few,TRBJ2-2,CASSDPVGELFF,TGTGCCAGCAGTGACCCTGTCGGGGAGCTGTTTTTT
NA,TRBV2,few,TRBJ1-4,CASTQPEGGNEKLFF,TGTGCCAGCACCCAACCGGAGGGAGGCAATGAAAAACTGTTTTTT
NA,TRBV5-1,NA,TRBJ2-7,CASSLGGPELASYEQYF,TGCGCCAGCAGCTTGGGGGGCCCTGAGCTAGCGAGCTACGAGCAGTACTTC
NA,TRBV25-1,NA,TRBJ1-1,CASTRNTEAFF,TGTGCCAGCACTCGTAACACTGAAGCTTTCTTT
NA,TRBV18,NA,TRBJ1-5,CASSPEGGNQPQHF,TGTGCCAGCTCACCAGAGGGCGGCAATCAGCCCCAGCATTTT
NA,TRBV7-2,NA,TRBJ1-1,CASSAFGPNTEAFF,TGTGCCAGCAGCGCCTTTGGCCCTAACACTGAAGCTTTCTTT
TRBD2,TRBV4-1,NA,TRBJ2-1,CASRTSGTLNEQFF,TGCGCCAGCCGGACTAGCGGGACCTTAAATGAGCAGTTCTTC
TRBD1,TRBV12-5,NA,TRBJ1-5,CASGRQGVSQPQHF,TGTGCTAGTGGTCGACAGGGGGTTAGTCAGCCCCAGCATTTT
TRBD1,TRBV7-9,NA,TRBJ1-6,CASSPGTATAPLHF,TGTGCCAGCAGCCCCGGGACAGCCACAGCACCCCTCCACTTT
NA,TRBV5-1,few,TRBJ1-1,CASSLVPSNTEAFF,TGCGCCAGCAGCTTGGTGCCGAGTAACACTGAAGCTTTCTTT
TRBD1,TRBV11-2,NA,TRBJ2-7,CASSLLVGQGSSYEQYF,TGTGCCAGCAGCTTATTAGTGGGACAGGGCTCCTCCTACGAGCAGTACTTC
TRBD1,TRBV7-3,NA,TRBJ1-6,CASSSGQANSPLHF,TGTGCCAGCAGCTCGGGACAGGCTAATTCACCCCTCCACTTT
TRBD2,TRBV24-1,NA,TRBJ2-1,CATSDPLAGINNEQFF,TGTGCCACCAGTGATCCCCTAGCGGGAATTAACAATGAGCAGTTCTTC
TRBD1,TRBV19,NA,TRBJ1-2,CASSMLTGNYGYTF,TGTGCCAGTAGTATGTTGACAGGGAACTATGGCTACACCTTC
NA,TRBV5-4,once,TRBJ1-2,CASSPGQTTNYGYTF,TGTGCCAGCAGCCCCGGTCAGACTACTAACTATGGCTACACCTTC
NA,TRBV29-1,NA,TRBJ1-1,CSVEKQGNTEAFF,TGCAGCGTTGAGAAACAGGGGAACACTGAAGCTTTCTTT
TRBD1,TRBV24-1,NA,TRBJ1-2,CATSGPVGQNYGYTF,TGTGCCACCAGTGGTCCTGTGGGACAGAACTATGGCTACACCTTC
NA,TRBV18,NA,TRBJ2-7,CASSPGTDYEQYF,TGTGCCAGCTCACCCGGGACTGATTACGAGCAGTACTTC
NA,TRBV5-1,NA,TRBJ2-1,CASSLELANHNEQFF,TGCGCCAGCAGCTTGGAACTAGCCAACCACAATGAGCAGTTCTTC
NA,TRBV7-3,NA,TRBJ2-4,CASSLLYGTAKNIQYF,TGTGCCAGCAGCTTACTGTATGGCACAGCCAAAAACATTCAGTACTTC
NA,TRBV10-3,NA,TRBJ2-7,CAISEAGSSSYEQYF,TGTGCCATCAGTGAAGCAGGTTCGAGCTCCTACGAGCAGTACTTC
NA,TRBV30,many,TRBJ2-2,CAWSPLLRQNTGELFF,TGTGCCTGGAGTCCCTTACTAAGGCAGAACACCGGGGAGCTGTTTTTT
TRBD1,TRBV19,NA,TRBJ1-5,CASSKGQGMVQPQHF,TGTGCCAGTAGTAAAGGACAGGGGATGGTTCAGCCCCAGCATTTT
NA,TRBV12-1,NA,TRBJ1-6,CASSFKGQGDPDNSPLHF,TGTGCCAGCAGCTTTAAGGGACAGGGGGATCCCGATAATTCACCCCTCCACTTT
TRBD1,TRBV30,many,TRBJ1-2,CAWNRDRPYGYTF,TGTGCCTGGAACCGGGACAGACCCTATGGCTACACCTTC
TRBD1,TRBV6-2/TRBV6-3,NA,TRBJ1-1,CASSLYRGGIAAFF,TGTGCCAGCAGCTTATACAGGGGTGGTATAGCGGCTTTCTTT
TRBD1,TRBV19,NA,TRBJ1-2,CASSPGTEANYGYTF,TGTGCCAGTAGTCCAGGGACAGAAGCTAACTATGGCTACACCTTC
NA,TRBV30,NA,TRBJ1-1,CAWSGSRGTEAFF,TGTGCCTGGAGTGGCAGCCGGGGCACTGAAGCTTTCTTT
TRBD1,TRBV6-5,NA,TRBJ1-2,CASSYGQGAGYTF,TGTGCCAGCAGTTACGGGCAGGGGGCTGGCTACACCTTC
TRBD1,TRBV19,NA,TRBJ1-3,CASSITGGDSGNTIYF,TGTGCCAGTAGTATAACAGGGGGCGACTCTGGAAACACCATATATTTT
NA,TRBV3-1/TRBV3-2,NA,TRBJ1-6,CASSPPRTGNSPLHF,TGTGCCAGCAGCCCCCCACGCACAGGGAATTCACCCCTCCACTTT
TRBD1,TRBV30,NA,TRBJ2-7,CAWSGTGWNYEQYF,TGTGCCTGGTCCGGGACAGGATGGAACTACGAGCAGTACTTC
TRBD1,TRBV7-2,few,TRBJ1-2,CASSLGGLGTGTGYTF,TGTGCCAGCAGCTTAGGGGGGCTAGGGACAGGGACGGGCTACACCTTC
NA,TRBV13,NA,TRBJ1-5,CASRPHGSQLPQHF,TGTGCCAGCAGACCACACGGGAGCCAGCTGCCCCAGCATTTT
TRBD2,TRBV5-8,NA,TRBJ2-1,CASSSGLAGGGEQFF,TGTGCCAGCAGCTCCGGACTAGCGGGGGGTGGTGAGCAGTTCTTC
NA,TRBV27,NA,TRBJ1-3,CASSSLKGDTIYF,TGTGCCAGCAGTTCTCTAAAAGGGGACACCATATATTTT
TRBD1,TRBV7-9,NA,TRBJ1-4,CASSWTGGASNEKLFF,TGTGCCAGCAGCTGGACAGGGGGCGCGAGTAATGAAAAACTGTTTTTT
NA,TRBV20-1,few,TRBJ2-1,CSGLVAYEQFF,TGCAGTGGCCTAGTGGCATATGAGCAGTTCTTC
TRBD1,TRBV6-5,NA,TRBJ2-7,CASSPGTVEQYF,TGTGCCAGCAGTCCCGGGACAGTCGAGCAGTACTTC
NA,TRBV28,NA,TRBJ2-2,CASSSGIRELFF,TGTGCCAGCAGTTCGGGGATCCGGGAGCTGTTTTTT
TRBD1,TRBV18,NA,TRBJ2-7,CASSPTGGDEQYF,TGTGCCAGCTCACCGACAGGGGGCGACGAGCAGTACTTC
TRBD2,TRBV28,NA,TRBJ2-5,CASSLLTSGEKTQYF,TGTGCCAGCAGTTTATTAACTAGCGGGGAGAAGACCCAGTACTTC
TRBD2,TRBV7-9,NA,TRBJ2-7,CASSSSGSSYEQYF,TGTGCCAGCAGCTCTAGCGGGAGTAGCTACGAGCAGTACTTC
NA,TRBV6-1,once,TRBJ1-3,CASSARRQPASGNTIYF,TGTGCCAGCAGTGCCCGAAGACAGCCCGCCTCTGGAAACACCATATATTTT
NA,TRBV5-1,NA,TRBJ1-6,CASSSMTAFPNSPLHF,TGCGCCAGCAGCTCGATGACAGCATTCCCTAATTCACCCCTCCACTTT
TRBD1,TRBV29-1,once,TRBJ1-2,CSVEAGQQGTGGYTF,TGCAGCGTTGAAGCGGGGCAACAGGGGACGGGAGGCTACACCTTC
TRBD1,TRBV4-1,NA,TRBJ1-4,CASSRGTGNEKLFF,TGCGCCAGCAGCCGCGGGACAGGGAATGAAAAACTGTTTTTT
TRBD2,TRBV2,NA,TRBJ2-3,CASSPGSGGPDTQYF,TGTGCCAGCAGCCCGGGAAGCGGGGGGCCAGATACGCAGTATTTT
TRBD1,TRBV4-1,NA,TRBJ2-2,CASSHPTGKVGELFF,TGCGCCAGCAGCCATCCGACAGGGAAGGTCGGGGAGCTGTTTTTT
NA,TRBV2,NA,TRBJ2-1,CASRGRQMGNNEQFF,TGTGCCAGCAGAGGGAGGCAGATGGGGAACAATGAGCAGTTCTTC
TRBD1,TRBV6-5,NA,TRBJ1-2,CASSGGQTLGGYTF,TGTGCCAGCAGCGGGGGACAGACCCTAGGGGGCTACACCTTC
NA,TRBV7-9,NA,TRBJ2-7,CASSSRGTSWYEQYF,TGTGCCAGCAGCTCCAGGGGGACTAGTTGGTACGAGCAGTACTTC